The subject of this entry is one T cell receptor beta chain. Its specificity is unknown. The entry originates in a study of lymphopenia after photon versus proton radiotherapy. Study-wide points: Relative stability marked proton patients; photon patients lost diversity and naive cells.

TCRdb's table, derived via immunoSEQ multiplex PCR, lists solely in-frame clones and lacks some. The table records approximately 65,000 clones, about 90% of them present only once. Germline CDR1 is SGDLS and CDR2 is YYNGEE. J lost 4 bases, V lost 1 base, and 8 bases had no gene match. The CDR3 spans 17 residues. The clonotype originates from a man older than 75 with esophageal cancer. The sequences come from peripheral blood, collected from a patient treated with proton-based radiotherapy. V usage is TRBV9 and J usage is TRBJ1-3; 10 bases align to TRBD1. For the CDR3, the DNA is TGTGCCAGCAGCGTAACACCGACAGGGGGCTCCGGAAACACCATATATTTT. It specifies CASSVTPTGGSGNTIYF.